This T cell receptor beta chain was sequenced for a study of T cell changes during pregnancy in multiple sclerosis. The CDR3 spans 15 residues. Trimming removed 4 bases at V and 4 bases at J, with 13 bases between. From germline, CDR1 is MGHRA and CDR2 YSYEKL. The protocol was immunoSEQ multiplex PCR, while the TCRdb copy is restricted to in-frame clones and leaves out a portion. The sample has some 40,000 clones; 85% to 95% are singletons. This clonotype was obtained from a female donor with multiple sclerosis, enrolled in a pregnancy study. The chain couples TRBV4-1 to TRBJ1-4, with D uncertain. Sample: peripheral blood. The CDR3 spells CASSLVSAGNEKLFF. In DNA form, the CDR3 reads TGCGCCAGCAGCCTCGTTTCCGCGGGTAATGAAAAACTGTTTTTT.